This T cell receptor (beta chain) is drawn from a study of T cell responses to AZD1222 COVID-19 vaccine. Only in-frame clones appear in the TCRdb table, and some are missing; sequencing was by immunoSEQ multiplex PCR. The table includes some 120,000 clones, around 89% detected once. Germline lookup yields CDR1 SGHNT and CDR2 YENEEA. The CDR3 loop spans 13 amino acids. The junction had 3 bases not matched to a gene; V was cut back by 7 bases and J by 5 bases. General study findings and limits: Clonal diversity was possibly underestimated, and the donors were mostly white British, with more females. In all cases, repertoires were sampled only after the peak T cell response. CD4 TCRs linked to vaccination spanned spike, dominating at 160-218 and 743-854. Only 5 or 6 people who got AZD1222 tested seropositive at baseline.

Turning to this clone: The antigen is unknown.

The chain carries TRBV11-3 and TRBJ2-1, with 9 bases matching TRBD1. The sequence was obtained from an adult in good health. The sequencing here drew on peripheral blood, taken on day 0 of MenACWY control vaccination. The CDR3 nucleotides are TGTGCCAGCATGGACAGGGGTGACAATGAGCAGTTCTTC. As protein: CASMDRGDNEQFF.